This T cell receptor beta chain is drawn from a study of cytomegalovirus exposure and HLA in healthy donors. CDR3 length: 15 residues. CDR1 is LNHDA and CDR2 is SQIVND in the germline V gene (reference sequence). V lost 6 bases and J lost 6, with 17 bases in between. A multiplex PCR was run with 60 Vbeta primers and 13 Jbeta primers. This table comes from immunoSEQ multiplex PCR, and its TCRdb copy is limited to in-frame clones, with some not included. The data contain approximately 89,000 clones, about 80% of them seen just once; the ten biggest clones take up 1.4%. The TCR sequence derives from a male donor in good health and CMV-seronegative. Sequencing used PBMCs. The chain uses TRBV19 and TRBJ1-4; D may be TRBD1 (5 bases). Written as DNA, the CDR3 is TGTGCCAGTAGCCTTCTCTCCTTAGGGGATGAAAAACTGTTTTTT. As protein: CASSLLSLGDEKLFF.